This TCR beta chain emerged from a study of T-cell reconstitution after alpha-beta-depleted transplantation in children. Unique molecular identifiers were incorporated into the prepared TCRbeta library. A single record per CDR3 protein comes from TCRdb applying MiXCR to the PCR reads. The sample lists 200,000 to 250,000 distinct CDR3 sequences, 8% to 10% occurring once. This clonotype appeared many times. CDR1 and CDR2 (germline): SGHRS, YFSETQ. Losses at the gene ends were 2 bases for V and 3 bases for J; bases not matched to a gene: 4. The CDR3 has 14 amino acids. The chain is built from TRBV5-1 and TRBJ2-7; TRBD1 agrees at 8 bases. The clonotype was recovered from a human donor who donated a stem cell graft to a child with acute lymphoblastic leukemia. The sequencing used PBMCs from the stem cell graft donor, collected from the stem cell graft. Here the CDR3 reads CASSFGQGSYEQYF. The CDR3 DNA is TGCGCCAGCAGCTTCGGACAGGGCAGCTACGAGCAGTACTTC.